This TCR beta chain was obtained from a study of T cell responses to AZD1222 COVID-19 vaccine. TCRdb keeps only in-frame clones here, not all; method: immunoSEQ multiplex PCR. The sample yields around 58,000 clones, about 86% seen once. The germline V and J ends were trimmed by 0 bases and 10 bases, with 13 bases remaining between them. The CDR3 totals 15 residues. Germline CDR1 reads LGHNA; CDR2 reads YSLEER. Study-level points and caveats: Sampling that yielded the repertoires occurred only after the peak T cell response.

On this clone: Its antigen is currently unknown.

The receptor was isolated from an adult in good health. The chain carries TRBV4-3 and TRBJ1-6, with D possibly TRBD1 on 5 matching bases. Specimen: peripheral blood, collected on day 0 of AZD1222 vaccination. This chain's CDR3 is CASSQDGAGSSPLHF. CDR3 bases: TGCGCCAGCAGCCAAGATGGCGCAGGGTCCTCACCCCTCCACTTT.